One T cell receptor (beta chain) is described in this entry. Authors' data handling: It was from reference gene primer amplification that nucleated cell counts were estimated. Here immunoSEQ multiplex PCR was the method, and the copy in TCRdb shows in-frame clones only, minus some. V and J calls plus clone size are reproduced from that table; the DNA served to infer D and trimming. The sample carries around 160,000 clones, roughly four fifths recorded once. The CDR3 contains 14 residues. CDR1 is SEHNR and CDR2 is FQNEAQ in the germline V gene (reference sequence). Trimming cost V 5 bases and J 7 bases, with 17 bases left between them. This record comes from a study of blood T cell repertoires in COVID-19.

Sequenced sample: peripheral blood. This receptor was identified in a human donor with acute or convalescent COVID-19. The donor label of this sample is uncertain. The chain uses TRBV7-9 and TRBJ1-1, with a possible D match to TRBD1 (6 bases). The CDR3 reads CASSPGQRSLEAFF. The DNA of the CDR3 is TGTGCCAGCAGCCCTGGACAGAGATCGCTTGAAGCTTTCTTT.